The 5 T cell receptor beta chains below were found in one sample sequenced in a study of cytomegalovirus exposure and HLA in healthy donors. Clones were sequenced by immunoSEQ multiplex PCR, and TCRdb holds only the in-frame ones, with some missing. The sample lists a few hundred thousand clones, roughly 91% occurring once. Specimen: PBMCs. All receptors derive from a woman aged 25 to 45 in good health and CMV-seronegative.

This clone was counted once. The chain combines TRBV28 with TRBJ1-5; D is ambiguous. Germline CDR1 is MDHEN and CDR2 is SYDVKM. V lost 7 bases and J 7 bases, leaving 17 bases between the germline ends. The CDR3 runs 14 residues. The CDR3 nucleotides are TGTGCCAGCAATCGTGGCGGCTCGGTACAGCCCCAGCATTTT. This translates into CASNRGGSVQPQHF.

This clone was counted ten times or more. CDR3 in amino acids: CASSKDGRGDQPQHF. In DNA form, the CDR3 reads TGTGCCAGCAGCAAAGACGGCAGAGGGGATCAGCCCCAGCATTTT. This sequence joins TRBV21-1 and TRBJ1-5. TRBV21-1 is tagged as a pseudogene. There are 15 residues in the CDR3.

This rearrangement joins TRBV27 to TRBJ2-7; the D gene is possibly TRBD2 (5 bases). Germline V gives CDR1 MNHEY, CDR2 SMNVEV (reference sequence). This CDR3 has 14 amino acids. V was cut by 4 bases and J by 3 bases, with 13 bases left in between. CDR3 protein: CASSYGPRGYEQYF. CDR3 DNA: TGTGCCAGCAGTTACGGACCCCGGGGCTACGAGCAGTACTTC.

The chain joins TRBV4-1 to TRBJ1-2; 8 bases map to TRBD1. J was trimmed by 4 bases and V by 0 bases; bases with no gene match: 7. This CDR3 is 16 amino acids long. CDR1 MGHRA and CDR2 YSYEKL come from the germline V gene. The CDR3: CASSQDPGGLPYGYTF. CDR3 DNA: TGCGCCAGCAGCCAAGATCCAGGGGGCCTTCCCTATGGCTACACCTTC.

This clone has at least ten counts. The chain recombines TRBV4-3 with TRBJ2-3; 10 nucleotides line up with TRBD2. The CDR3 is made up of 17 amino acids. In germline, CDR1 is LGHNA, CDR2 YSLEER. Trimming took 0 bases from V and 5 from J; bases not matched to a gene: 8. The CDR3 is CASSQEKAGGPEDTQYF. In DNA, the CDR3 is TGCGCCAGCAGCCAAGAAAAAGCGGGAGGGCCGGAAGATACGCAGTATTTT.